What follows describes a single T cell receptor beta chain. This clone was detected once. Its recognized antigen is unknown. No base quality information exists; no much larger clone differs at one position. The method was the immunoSEQ multiplex PCR assay. The source is immuneACCESS, and TCRdb retained only in-frame sequences with V and J called. Part of the clones is not carried over; for the studies checked, unresolved V genes explain less than half of this, and the remainder is unexplained. The sample table shows about 64,000 clones, and about 86% are seen once. The ten largest make up over 4.5% of the sample. This specimen belongs to a study of technical replicates of blood from a few donors (dated by TCRdb to 2016 to 2017). Per the germline V gene, SGDLS is the CDR1 and YYNGEE is the CDR2. The CDR3 sequence holds 17 residues, the cysteine and phenylalanine included. The retained sequence is limited to the CDR3, 51 bases, with the frame set at the first base. Here V drops 0 bases and J drops 5 bases, and the junction holds 9 bases not matched to any gene.

The TCR was taken from a human donor in good health. Some clones in this sample may be carry-over from other donors' samples. The sample was PBMCs. The rearranged chain carries TRBV9 and TRBJ2-5, and TRBD2 aligns with 11 junction nucleotides. The CDR3 region: CASSVGPTSGSLETQYF. The bases read TGTGCCAGCAGCGTAGGGCCCACTAGCGGGAGTTTGGAGACCCAGTACTTC.